This TCR beta chain was recovered during a study of blood T cell repertoires in COVID-19 (dated by TCRdb to the early 2020s). In terms of the full investigation: Samples from collaborators originated in the United States, Italy and Spain and spanned both the acute and convalescent phases of COVID-19. Where available, HLA class I and class II types were obtained from metadata supplied by the sample provider rather than from assay-based typing. The samples were drawn from two sources: the first 160 participants of the ongoing ImmuneRACE study, and some 1,300 subjects contributed by 6 global collaborators. Sample metadata almost always included a de-identified subject ID, COVID-19 status, age in years and sex. The material from the prospective study consisted of cDNA or gDNA derived from T cells, B-cell-depleted T cells, or PBMCs. The repertoires were released in a freely available public database intended as a resource for research on the immune response to SARS-CoV-2. Deeply sampled blood TCRbeta repertoires from subjects exposed to, actively infected with, or recovered from COVID-19 were included in the dataset. What the authors observed across the whole study: How much clinical and demographic metadata was included differed by source and by participant, and the metadata was provided uncurated.

With regard to this clone: The antigen it recognizes is unknown. No much larger clone is present one base from it, and per-base qualities are unavailable.

TCRbeta CDR3 regions were amplified from genomic DNA using the immunoSEQ Assay, a bias-controlled multiplex PCR. For the original study's pipeline: Within the assay, amplification of reference gene primers was used to estimate how many nucleated cells each sample contained. To quantify the absolute abundance of each unique TCRbeta CDR3 rearrangement, sequence reads were collapsed and filtered. For each sample, productive Simpson clonality was calculated by taking the square root of Simpson's diversity index across productive rearrangements. This immuneACCESS table, as held by TCRdb, lists in-frame sequences with V and J called but not all clones. Of the missing ones, under half trace to an unresolved V gene in checked studies; the others have no known cause. V, J and clone size are those of that table, while D and trimming were read from the DNA. The sample contains around 250,000 clones, 85% of them found a single time. 4.5% to 6% of the sample comes from the top ten.

Collaborating institutions collected whole blood in K2EDTA tubes following their own protocols. For TCRbeta analysis, collaborator samples were shipped as frozen whole blood, as isolated PBMCs, or as DNA extracted from either sample type. Compared with germline, V lacks 5 bases and J lacks 8 bases; bases without a gene match: 8. CDR1 and CDR2, per the germline V gene, are MDHEN and SYDVKM. Reading from cysteine to phenylalanine, the CDR3 counts 14 amino acids. The read is trimmed to its CDR3 DNA, 42 bases read in frame from base 1. The sequence derives from a middle-aged man with active or convalescent COVID-19. Recombination connected TRBV28 to TRBJ2-4; 8 bases in between match TRBD1. The sequenced material came from peripheral blood. The CDR3 loop reads CASSPWTGTDIQYF. In nucleotides, the sequence is TGTGCCAGCAGTCCTTGGACAGGGACCGACATTCAGTACTTC.